These 22 T cell receptor beta chains share one sample of origin, sequenced in a study of OX40 agonist ivuxolimab in advanced cancers. To prepare the library, the immunoSEQ multiplex PCR assay was applied. TCRdb obtained this table from immuneACCESS and retained in-frame rearrangements with V and J assigned. These tables miss some clones; where compared with another copy, unresolved V genes account for less than half of the shortfall, and the remainder is unexplained. In this sample the table shows tens of thousands of clones, about 94% of which occur a single time. Together, the top ten hold around 10% of the sample. Sequencing was performed on CD4+ or CD8+ T cells sorted from blood, taken in a trial of the OX40 agonist ivuxolimab. The source is an adult with an advanced solid tumor such as melanoma, head and neck, liver or kidney cancer.

The gene calls are TRBV4-1 and TRBJ2-7, with a possible D match to TRBD2 (6 bases). This CDR3 contains 14 residues. The V and J ends lost 1 base and 5 bases respectively, with 12 bases between them. Germline V CDR1 and CDR2: MGHRA, YSYEKL. CDR3 in amino acids: CASSQGGGSHEQYF. CDR3 nucleotides: TGCGCCAGCAGCCAAGGAGGAGGGTCCCACGAGCAGTACTTC.

The table lists this clone with a count of one. This chain connects TRBV9 to TRBJ1-1; no clear D gene. V was cut by 7 bases and J by 4 bases, with 17 bases left in between. From germline, CDR1 is SGDLS and CDR2 YYNGEE. The CDR3 consists of 14 residues. The CDR3 loop reads CASSLSPELTEAFF. Written as DNA, the CDR3 is TGTGCCAGCTCCCTTAGTCCGGAGCTCACTGAAGCTTTCTTT.

This clone was seen more than once but under ten times. CDR3 sequence reads: CASSLVVSTGELFF. The CDR3 DNA reads as TGTGCCAGCAGCTTGGTGGTTAGCACCGGGGAGCTGTTTTTT. The chain recombines TRBV5-6 with TRBJ2-2; D uncertain. Germline CDR1 and CDR2: SGHDT and YYEEEE. V shed 0 bases and J shed 4 bases, with 7 bases lying between them. There are 14 residues in the CDR3.

This chain uses TRBV20-1 with TRBJ2-7; possibly TRBD1 or TRBD2 for D (6 bases each). CDR3 length: 11 amino acids. Germline values: CDR1 DFQATT, CDR2 SNEGSKA (reference sequence). V was pared by 3 bases and J by 7 bases, with 10 bases between. The CDR3 sequence is CSASLGGEQYF. CDR3 DNA: TGCAGTGCTAGTTTAGGGGGGGAGCAGTACTTC.

The rearrangement joins TRBV21-1 to TRBJ1-5; the DNA was not used to check the table's D call, TRBD1. TRBV21-1 is described as a pseudogene. This CDR3 has 15 residues. The CDR3 DNA is TGTGCCAGCGGCAGACAGGGGCGAAGCAATCAGCCCCAGCATTTT. Its translation: CASGRQGRSNQPQHF.

The chain has TRBV10-3 and TRBJ2-3; 12 nucleotides align to TRBD2. The CDR3 consists of 17 residues. After removal of 3 bases from V and 3 bases from J, the junction contained 7 bases not matched to a gene. Looked up from germline, CDR1 is ENHRY and CDR2 is SYGVKD. DNA of the CDR3: TGTGCCATCAGTGATACTAGCGGGAGGTCAGAAACAGATACGCAGTATTTT. Amino acid sequence: CAISDTSGRSETDTQYF.

V is TRBV28 and J is TRBJ1-2, with 11 bases lining up with TRBD1. The CDR3 is made up of 14 amino acids. Germline V gives CDR1 MDHEN, CDR2 SYDVKM. Trimming removed 5 bases from V and 3 bases from J; junction bases left unmatched: 2. The CDR3: CASSRTGGDYGYTF. DNA for the CDR3: TGTGCCAGCAGTCGGACAGGGGGCGACTATGGCTACACCTTC.

This clone was found once. The CDR3 DNA reads TGTGCCAGCAGCAAAAAACCCCCCGGGAAGGGGACTAGACTATACGAGCAGTACTTC. This codes for CASSKKPPGKGTRLYEQYF. V usage is TRBV21-1 and J usage is TRBJ2-7; the table's D call of TRBD2 was not tested on the DNA. TRBV21-1 is shown as a pseudogene. This CDR3 has 19 residues.

The rearrangement links TRBV5-5 to TRBJ2-1; perhaps TRBD2 as D (5 bases). The V gene lost 2 bases and the J gene lost 9 bases, with 15 bases spanning the gap. This CDR3 region has 14 residues. Looked up from germline, CDR1 is SGHKS and CDR2 is YYEKEE (reference sequence). The CDR3 here is CASSLVTGLGEQFF. For the CDR3, the DNA is TGTGCCAGCAGCTTAGTTACGGGATTGGGTGAGCAGTTCTTC.

This chain links TRBV19 with TRBJ1-2; 10 nucleotides align to TRBD1. This CDR3 contains 14 residues. V was pared by 8 bases and J by 5 bases, with 8 bases of the junction left unmatched. In germline, CDR1 is LNHDA, CDR2 SQIVND (reference sequence). CDR3 residues: CASSGDRGYYGYTF. Written as DNA, the CDR3 is TGTGCCAGTTCCGGGGACAGGGGATATTATGGCTACACCTTC.

The rearrangement uses TRBV14 and TRBJ2-7; TRBD1 aligns across 8 bases. This CDR3 comprises 15 residues. Germline V lookup: CDR1 SGHDN, CDR2 FVKESK. V shed 4 bases and J 5 bases; nucleotides not matched to a gene: 10. The CDR3 bases are TGTGCCAGCAGCCTTATGGACAGGGTAATCGACGAGCAGTACTTC. Translation gives CASSLMDRVIDEQYF. Full variable domain (remainder filled in from reference TRBV14 and TRBJ2-7): EAGVTQFPSHSVIEKGQTVTLRCDPISGHDNLYWYRRVMGKEIKFLLHFVKESKQDESGMPNNRFLAERTGGTYSTLKVQPAELEDSGVYFCASSLMDRVIDEQYFGPGTRLTVT.

The rearrangement uses TRBV5-4 and TRBJ1-1; D not resolved. In germline, CDR1 is SGHNT, CDR2 YYREEE (reference sequence). The V end was cut by 2 bases, the J end by 2 bases, with 10 bases between. This CDR3 has 14 amino acids. CDR3 loop: CASSFLDGNTEAFF. As DNA, the CDR3 is TGTGCCAGCAGCTTCCTCGACGGAAACACTGAAGCTTTCTTT.

This chain joins TRBV6-1 and TRBJ1-5; no clear D. The CDR3 spans 14 residues. V was shortened by 1 base and J by 6 bases, with 10 bases between the two germline ends. CDR1 is MNHNS, CDR2 SASEGT, per germline. The chain's CDR3 is CASSEGGDSQPQHF. CDR3 nucleotide sequence: TGTGCCAGCAGTGAAGGGGGAGATTCTCAGCCCCAGCATTTT.

This clone has a single count. The genes are TRBV28 and TRBJ1-2; D uncertain. Trimming left V 3 bases short and J 5 bases short, with 19 bases between. Germline V gene sequence: CDR1 MDHEN, CDR2 SYDVKM. The CDR3 consists of 16 residues. CDR3 bases: TGTGCCAGCAGTTTGACGTCTAAATTTCTTGTTTATGGCTACACCTTC. The encoded protein is CASSLTSKFLVYGYTF.

The genes are TRBV9 and TRBJ2-1; 13 nucleotides align to TRBD2. The V gene end was trimmed by 3 bases and the J gene end by 9 bases; junction bases not matched to a gene: 3. The CDR3 sequence is 14 residues long. The V gene's germline CDR1 is SGDLS and CDR2 YYNGEE. CDR3 residues: CASSGTSGSGEQFF. In DNA, the CDR3 is TGTGCCAGCAGCGGGACTAGCGGGAGTGGTGAGCAGTTCTTC.

V gene TRBV11-2 combines with J gene TRBJ2-1; the match to TRBD2 covers 11 bases. Germline V gene sequence: CDR1 SGHAT, CDR2 FQNNGV. V lost 5 bases, J lost 4 bases, and 4 bases stayed unmatched. The CDR3 length is 15 residues. CDR3 residues: CASSTGTSGYNEQFF. The CDR3 DNA is TGTGCCAGCAGCACCGGGACTAGCGGTTACAATGAGCAGTTCTTC.

The chain carries TRBV5-6 and TRBJ2-3; 8 bases agree with TRBD1. Germline V gene lookup returns CDR1 SGHDT and CDR2 YYEEEE. Trimming removed 2 bases from V and 7 bases from J; junction bases left unmatched: 12. CDR3 size: 16 residues. CDR3 in DNA: TGTGCCAGCAGCTTCGTCCCGGGACAGGTCAGAAATACGCAGTATTTT. It yields the protein CASSFVPGQVRNTQYF. The whole variable domain, filled in from reference TRBV5-6 and TRBJ2-3, reads DAGVTQSPTHLIKTRGQQVTLRCSPKSGHDTVSWYQQALGQGPQFIFQYYEEEERQRGNFPDRFSGHQFPNYSSELNVNALLLGDSALYLCASSFVPGQVRNTQYFGPGTRLTVL.

The chain carries TRBV7-2 and TRBJ2-3, with a possible D match to TRBD2 (6 bases). Germline CDR1 is SGHTA and CDR2 is FQGNSA. V shed 1 base and J shed 0 bases, with 14 bases lying between them. The CDR3 length is 17 residues. This CDR3 is CASSLVYHTSSTDTQYF. CDR3 sequence (DNA): TGTGCCAGCAGCTTAGTGTATCATACTAGCAGCACAGATACGCAGTATTTT.

The genes are TRBV9 and TRBJ2-7; D perhaps matches TRBD1 (5 bases). The germline gives CDR1 SGDLS, CDR2 YYNGEE. V lost 4 bases and J lost 3, with 17 bases in between. CDR3 length: 15 residues. CDR3 loop: CASSPSGIFHYEQYF. CDR3 nucleotide sequence: TGTGCCAGCAGCCCATCAGGGATTTTCCACTACGAGCAGTACTTC.

The genes are TRBV28 and TRBJ2-3; D possibly matches TRBD1 or TRBD2 (5 bases each). The germline V and J ends were trimmed by 5 bases and 4 bases, with 16 bases remaining between them. The germline gives CDR1 MDHEN, CDR2 SYDVKM. This CDR3 region has 15 residues. Written as DNA, the CDR3 is TGTGCCAGCAGTCTCTTTCCCGGGACCGCAGATACGCAGTATTTT. Protein sequence: CASSLFPGTADTQYF.

This clone was observed once. The rearrangement links TRBV19 to TRBJ2-7; tentative D call: TRBD2 (6 bases). The CDR3 is 15 amino acids. The germline CDR1 and CDR2 sequences are LNHDA and SQIVND (reference sequence). V lost 1 base and J 2 bases, leaving 12 bases between the germline ends. The CDR3 coding sequence is TGTGCCAGTAGTATAGCGGGCGGGAAGGCCTACGAGCAGTACTTC. Its protein is CASSIAGGKAYEQYF.

In this sample, this clone turned up once. This chain uses TRBV21-1 with TRBJ2-2; the table names TRBD2, a call not compared with the DNA. TRBV21-1 is flagged as a pseudogene. CDR3 length: 17 residues. CDR3 coding DNA: TGTGCCAGCAGCAAAGTCCAAAGCGGGAGTTGGACCGGGGAGCTGTTTTTT. Amino acid sequence: CASSKVQSGSWTGELFF.